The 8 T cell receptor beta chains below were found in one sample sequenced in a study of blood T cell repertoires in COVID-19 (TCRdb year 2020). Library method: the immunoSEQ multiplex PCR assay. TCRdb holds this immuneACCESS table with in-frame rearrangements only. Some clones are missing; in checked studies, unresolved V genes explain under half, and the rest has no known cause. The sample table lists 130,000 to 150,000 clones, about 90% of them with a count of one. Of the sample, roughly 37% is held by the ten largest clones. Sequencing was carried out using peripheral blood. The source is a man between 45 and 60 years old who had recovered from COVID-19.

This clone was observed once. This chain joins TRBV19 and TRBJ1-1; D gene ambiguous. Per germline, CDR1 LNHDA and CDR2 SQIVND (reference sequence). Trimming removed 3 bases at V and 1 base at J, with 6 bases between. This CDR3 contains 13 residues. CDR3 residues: CASSIRANTEAFF. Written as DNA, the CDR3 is TGTGCCAGTAGTATCCGAGCGAACACTGAAGCTTTCTTT.

Here the CDR3 DNA reads TGTGCCAGCAGCTTATATGAGGAGAGCTCCTACGAGCAGTACTTC. Its translation is CASSLYEESSYEQYF. The V gene is TRBV11-3, the J gene TRBJ2-7; D remains unclear. CDR1 is SGHNT and CDR2 is YENEEA in the germline V gene. Trimming took 2 bases from V and 0 from J, leaving 11 bases between them. The CDR3 runs to 15 residues.

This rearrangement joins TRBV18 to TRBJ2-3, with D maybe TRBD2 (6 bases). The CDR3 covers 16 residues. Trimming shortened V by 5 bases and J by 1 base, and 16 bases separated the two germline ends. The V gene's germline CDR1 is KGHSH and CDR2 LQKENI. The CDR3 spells CASSSLAGGGTDTQYF. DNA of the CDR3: TGTGCCAGCTCATCGTTGGCCGGCGGGGGCACAGATACGCAGTATTTT.

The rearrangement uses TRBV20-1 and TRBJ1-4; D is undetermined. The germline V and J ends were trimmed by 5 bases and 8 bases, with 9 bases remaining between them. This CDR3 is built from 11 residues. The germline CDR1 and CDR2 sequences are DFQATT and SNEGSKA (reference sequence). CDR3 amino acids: CSAWVGEKLFF. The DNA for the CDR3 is TGCAGTGCTTGGGTCGGGGAAAAACTGTTTTTT.

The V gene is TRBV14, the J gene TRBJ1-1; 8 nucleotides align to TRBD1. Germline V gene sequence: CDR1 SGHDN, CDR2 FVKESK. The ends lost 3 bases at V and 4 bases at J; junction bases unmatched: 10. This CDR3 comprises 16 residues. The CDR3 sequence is CASSHPGGRSGTEAFF. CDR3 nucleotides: TGTGCCAGCAGCCATCCAGGGGGCCGGAGTGGCACTGAAGCTTTCTTT.

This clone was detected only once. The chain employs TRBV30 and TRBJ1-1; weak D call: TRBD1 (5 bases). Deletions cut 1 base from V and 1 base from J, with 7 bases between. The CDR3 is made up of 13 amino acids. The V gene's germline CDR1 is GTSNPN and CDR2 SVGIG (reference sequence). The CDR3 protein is CAWSGQPNTEAFF. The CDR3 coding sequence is TGTGCCTGGAGTGGACAGCCGAACACTGAAGCTTTCTTT. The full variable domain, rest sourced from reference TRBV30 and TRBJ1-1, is SQTIHQWPATLVQPVGSPLSLECTVEGTSNPNLYWYRQAAGRGLQLLFYSVGIGQISSEVPQNLSASRPQDRQFILSSKKLLLSDSGFYLCAWSGQPNTEAFFGQGTRLTVV.

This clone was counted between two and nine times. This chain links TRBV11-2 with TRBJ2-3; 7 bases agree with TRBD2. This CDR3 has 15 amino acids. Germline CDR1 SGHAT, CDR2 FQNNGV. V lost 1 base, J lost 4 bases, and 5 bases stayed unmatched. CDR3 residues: CASSLGSGAPDTQYF. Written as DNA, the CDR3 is TGTGCCAGCAGCTTAGGAAGCGGGGCCCCAGATACGCAGTATTTT.

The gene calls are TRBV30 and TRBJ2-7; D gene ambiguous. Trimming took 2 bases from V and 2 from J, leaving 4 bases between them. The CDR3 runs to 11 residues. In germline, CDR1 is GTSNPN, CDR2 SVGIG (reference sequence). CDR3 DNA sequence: TGTGCCTGGAGTCGGGCCTACGAGCAGTACTTC. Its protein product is CAWSRAYEQYF.